The 10 T cell receptor beta chains below were found in one sample sequenced in a study of blood T cell repertoires in COVID-19. Measured with immunoSEQ multiplex PCR; TCRdb has only the in-frame clones, and not every one. The top ten clones hold 6% of a sample with almost 200,000 clones, 70% to 80% of them seen once. Sequencing input: peripheral blood. The origin of the receptors is a woman aged 35 to 49 with COVID-19, enrolled during active disease.

This clone showed up just a few times. The genes are TRBV6-2 or TRBV6-3 and TRBJ1-1; TRBD1 matches 9 bases. The CDR3 runs to 17 residues. J lost 5 bases, V lost 0 bases, and 10 bases had no gene match. Germline V CDR1 and CDR2: MNHEY, SVGEGT. The CDR3 spells CASSYSSTGGEKTEAFF. In nucleotides, the CDR3 is TGTGCCAGCAGTTACTCTTCGACAGGGGGAGAAAAGACTGAAGCTTTCTTT.

The V call is TRBV3-1 (or the pseudogene TRBV3-2), the J call TRBJ1-1, with D possibly being TRBD1 (6 bases). From germline, CDR1 is LGHDT and CDR2 YNNKEL (reference sequence). The germline V and J ends were trimmed by 6 bases and 1 base, with 9 bases remaining between them. This CDR3 comprises 13 residues. This CDR3 reads CASREGGNTEAFF. The CDR3 nucleotides are TGTGCCAGCAGAGAAGGGGGGAACACTGAAGCTTTCTTT.

This chain joins TRBV5-1 and TRBJ1-1; D gene ambiguous. Trimming took off 0 bases at V and 4 bases at J, with 13 bases between the two ends. The CDR3 totals 15 residues. CDR1 and CDR2 from the germline V gene are SGHRS and YFSETQ. Here the CDR3 reads CASSLAAMGRTEAFF. CDR3 coding DNA: TGCGCCAGCAGCTTGGCTGCCATGGGCCGCACTGAAGCTTTCTTT.

The V and J genes are TRBV29-1 and TRBJ1-5; possibly TRBD1 for D (5 bases). Looked up from germline, CDR1 is SQVTM and CDR2 is ANQGSEA. This CDR3 region has 15 residues. V lost 1 base, J lost 0 bases, and 10 bases lay in between. The CDR3 region is CSVEVGGNSNQPQHF. The CDR3 DNA sequence: TGCAGCGTTGAAGTCGGGGGGAATAGCAATCAGCCCCAGCATTTT.

V is TRBV29-1 and J is TRBJ2-7, with D tentatively TRBD1 (5 bases). The CDR3 is 13 amino acids. CDR1 is SQVTM and CDR2 is ANQGSEA in the germline V gene. V was trimmed by 4 bases and J by 5 bases, leaving 15 bases between them. CDR3 in amino acids: CSVGQGLRDEQYF. Written as DNA, the CDR3 is TGCAGCGTTGGGCAGGGTCTGCGCGACGAGCAGTACTTC.

V is TRBV10-3 and J is TRBJ2-5, with 8 bases lining up with TRBD1. The germline gives CDR1 ENHRY, CDR2 SYGVKD. The V segment lost 11 bases and the J segment 5 bases; nucleotides outside the gene matches: 10. The CDR3 runs to 13 residues. The CDR3: CAVGTGGRETQYF. CDR3 sequence (DNA): TGTGCCGTGGGAACAGGGGGTCGTGAGACCCAGTACTTC.

The DNA for the CDR3 is TGTGCCTGGAGTGACGGGACAGGGTCAAATAATTCACCCCTCCACTTT. It translates to CAWSDGTGSNNSPLHF. The V call is TRBV30, the J call TRBJ1-6, with 9 bases identical to TRBD1. The CDR3 runs 16 residues. Germline values: CDR1 GTSNPN, CDR2 SVGIG (reference sequence). Germline trimming cut 1 base from V and 5 bases from J; bases unmatched to any gene: 6.

The rearrangement links TRBV30 to TRBJ2-5; D might be TRBD1 (6 bases). This CDR3 has 14 amino acids. Between the trimmed V and J ends, which lost 2 bases and 5 bases, there was a span of 15 bases. Germline V gene data show CDR1 as GTSNPN and CDR2 as SVGIG (reference sequence). This CDR3 reads CAWSRPGVGETQYF. CDR3 nucleotide sequence: TGTGCCTGGAGTAGGCCAGGGGTGGGGGAGACCCAGTACTTC.

The chain combines TRBV4-2 with TRBJ2-3; D remains ambiguous. Looked up from germline, CDR1 is LGHNA and CDR2 is YNFKEQ. CDR3 length equals 14 residues. With 0 bases removed from V and 1 base from J, the gap between germline ends came to 5 bases. The CDR3 sequence: CASSQDLRTDTQYF. The CDR3 region has the DNA TGTGCCAGCAGCCAAGATCTCCGCACAGATACGCAGTATTTT.

The CDR3 is CATGGSSNEQFF. DNA for the CDR3: TGTGCCACCGGAGGGTCTAGCAATGAGCAGTTCTTC. The J gene is TRBJ2-1, the V gene TRBV24-1; D perhaps matches TRBD2 (6 bases). Trimming shortened V by 9 bases and J by 6 bases, and 11 bases separated the two germline ends. This CDR3 comprises 12 residues. Looked up from germline, CDR1 is KGHDR and CDR2 is SFDVKD.